These 4 T cell receptor beta chains were sequenced from one sample in a study of radiotherapy plus CTLA-4 blockade in lung cancer. Clones were read by immunoSEQ multiplex PCR, and TCRdb kept only the in-frame ones, dropping some. The repertoire consists of around 80,000 clones, with 78% occurring once and the leading ten covering roughly 23%. Sequencing was performed on peripheral blood, taken from a patient treated with radiotherapy plus ipilimumab. Receptors were obtained from a human donor with non-small cell lung cancer whose response to radiotherapy plus ipilimumab could not be evaluated. Some clones in this sample may be carry-over from other donors' samples.

The chain employs TRBV5-4 and TRBJ2-5, with 8 nucleotides matching TRBD2. There are 15 residues in the CDR3. V gave up 3 bases and J gave up 1 base; unmatched junction bases: 5. In germline, CDR1 is SGHNT, CDR2 YYREEE (reference sequence). The CDR3 sequence is CASSSVGTSQETQYF. In nucleotides, the CDR3 is TGTGCCAGCAGCTCTGTTGGGACTAGCCAAGAGACCCAGTACTTC.

The CDR3 coding sequence is TGTGCCAGCAGCCCCGGGACAGGGGACACAGATACGCAGTATTTT. As protein: CASSPGTGDTDTQYF. The genes are TRBV12-1 and TRBJ2-3; the table gives TRBD1 as D, unverified against the DNA. TRBV12-1 is recorded as a pseudogene. This CDR3 contains 15 residues.

Comment on this clone: Other DNA variants within this sample encode the same CDR3. The chain joins TRBV5-1 to TRBJ2-7, with D unresolved. Trimming took 3 bases from V and 1 from J, leaving 2 bases between them. From germline, CDR1 is SGHRS and CDR2 YFSETQ. This CDR3 is 11 amino acids long. In DNA, the CDR3 is TGCGCCAGCAGCTCGTCCTACGAGCAGTACTTC. Amino acids: CASSSSYEQYF.

In its sample, this clone was seen once. The sample contains more than one DNA sequence encoding this CDR3. This chain connects TRBV30 to TRBJ2-1, with D possibly matching TRBD2 (6 bases). The CDR3 runs to 17 residues. The V end lost 1 base, the J end lost 0 bases, and 16 bases lay between the germline ends. CDR1 and CDR2 from the germline V gene are GTSNPN and SVGIG (reference sequence). CDR3 sequence: CAWSGLGTPGSYNEQFF. The CDR3 nucleotides are TGTGCCTGGAGTGGGCTCGGGACTCCCGGCTCCTACAATGAGCAGTTCTTC. Using reference TRBV30 and TRBJ2-1 for the parts outside the CDR3, the full variable domain is SQTIHQWPATLVQPVGSPLSLECTVEGTSNPNLYWYRQAAGRGLQLLFYSVGIGQISSEVPQNLSASRPQDRQFILSSKKLLLSDSGFYLCAWSGLGTPGSYNEQFFGPGTRLTVL.